This TCR beta chain was documented in a study of CD8 T cells in Susac syndrome. Bulk CD8+ and CD4+ cells came from magnetic negative isolation; CD8+ TEMRA by FACS. Random hexamers served to reverse transcribe roughly 0.45 to 1 ug RNA. Amplification of TCR beta CDR3 used immunoSEQ multiplex PCR across 54 Vbeta and 13 Jbeta. TCRdb re-derived calls from the immunoSEQ multiplex PCR reads in MiXCR, one entry per CDR3 protein. This table has some 180,000 distinct CDR3 sequences, approximately 93% appearing once. The germline V gene has CDR1 SEHNR and CDR2 FQNEAQ (reference sequence). V shed 3 bases and J 4 bases; nucleotides not matched to a gene: 6. The CDR3 spans 15 residues. This clonotype appeared once.

The chain is built from TRBV7-9 and TRBJ2-7, with 10 positions matching TRBD1. The sequence came from a human donor in good health. Sequencing was performed on CD4+ T cells from PBMCs. The chain's CDR3 is CASSFGTGVGYEQYF. In nucleotides, the CDR3 is TGTGCCAGCAGCTTCGGGACAGGGGTAGGGTACGAGCAGTACTTC.